These T cell receptor beta chains were read from a single sample in a study of cytomegalovirus exposure and HLA in healthy donors. The data were produced by immunoSEQ multiplex PCR, yet TCRdb's version contains in-frame clones alone and is incomplete. The top ten hold roughly 2% of the sample, which has approximately 90,000 clones, roughly 80% seen once. Sequences were obtained from PBMCs. The receptors originated from a boy aged 5-17 years in good health and CMV-seronegative. The CDR3 runs from the conserved cysteine through the conserved F or W. The order of the fields is V gene, clone size, J gene, D gene, CDR3 protein, CDR3 DNA. D genes are given only for firm matches. Size tells how often a clone was seen (once, few, many) or the class of an expanded clone, and some rows leave it out.

>TRBV5-1|.|TRBJ2-5|TRBD2
CASSFGSSGSLRGTQYF
TGCGCCAGCAGCTTTGGGTCTAGCGGGTCCCTCCGGGGGACCCAGTACTTC
>TRBV27|.|TRBJ2-7|.
CASSLSHSYEQYF
TGTGCCAGCAGTTTATCCCACTCTTACGAGCAGTACTTC
>TRBV7-9|.|TRBJ2-7|TRBD1
CASSSTGVEQYF
TGTGCCAGCAGCTCGACAGGGGTCGAGCAGTACTTC
>TRBV15|once|TRBJ1-1|.
CATSRESFNEAFF
TGTGCCACCAGCAGAGAGAGCTTTAATGAAGCTTTCTTT
>TRBV19|once|TRBJ1-5|TRBD1
CASSQRQGMSNQPQHF
TGTGCCAGTAGCCAAAGACAGGGGATGAGCAATCAGCCCCAGCATTTT
>TRBV25-1|once|TRBJ2-5|.
CASSRIEGHSETQYF
TGTGCCAGCAGCCGAATTGAGGGACACTCGGAAACCCAGTACTTC
>TRBV29-1|.|TRBJ1-2|.
CSVDSGAISNYGYTF
TGCAGCGTTGATTCAGGGGCGATTTCTAACTATGGCTACACCTTC
>TRBV5-1|.|TRBJ2-7|TRBD2
CASSSFSGKYEQYF
TGCGCCAGCAGCTCCTTTAGCGGGAAATACGAGCAGTACTTC
>TRBV18|few|TRBJ1-1|.
CASSPYSDTEAFF
TGTGCCAGCTCACCATATTCAGACACTGAAGCTTTCTTT
>TRBV13|.|TRBJ1-5|TRBD1
CASSADRDNQPQHF
TGTGCCAGCAGCGCCGACAGGGACAATCAGCCCCAGCATTTT
>TRBV25-1|.|TRBJ1-3|.
CASSEAGNGNTIYF
TGTGCCAGCAGTGAGGCAGGGAACGGAAACACCATATATTTT
>TRBV7-6|.|TRBJ1-5|.
CASSPSGPQPQHF
TGTGCCAGCAGCCCGTCTGGGCCTCAGCCCCAGCATTTT
>TRBV19|.|TRBJ1-5|.
CASTLRDNNQPQHF
TGTGCCAGTACCCTCCGGGACAACAATCAGCCCCAGCATTTT
>TRBV29-1|.|TRBJ2-3|.
CSVDSRPEQYF
TGCAGCGTTGATTCCAGGCCCGAGCAGTATTTT
>TRBV2|few|TRBJ1-5|.
CASSPTEGLNQPQHF
TGTGCCAGCAGCCCGACGGAGGGGCTCAATCAGCCCCAGCATTTT
>TRBV28|.|TRBJ1-5|.
CASYPGDMSNQPQHF
TGTGCCAGCTATCCGGGGGATATGAGCAATCAGCCCCAGCATTTT
>TRBV28|.|TRBJ2-7|TRBD2
CASRRPAGGSYEQYF
TGTGCCAGCAGAAGACCAGCGGGAGGCTCCTACGAGCAGTACTTC
>TRBV6-5|.|TRBJ1-5|TRBD1
CASSTGDRVNQPQHF
TGTGCCAGCAGTACGGGAGACAGGGTGAATCAGCCCCAGCATTTT
>TRBV7-9|.|TRBJ2-5|TRBD2
CASSLGRTSGEKETQYF
TGTGCCAGCAGCTTAGGCAGGACTAGCGGGGAGAAAGAGACCCAGTACTTC
>TRBV5-1|.|TRBJ2-3|.
CASSGEGRGGDTQYF
TGCGCCAGCAGTGGGGAGGGCAGGGGTGGAGATACGCAGTATTTT
>TRBV28|once|TRBJ1-1|.
CAGRGYTEAFF
TGTGCCGGCCGCGGGTACACTGAAGCTTTCTTT
>TRBV28|.|TRBJ1-1|TRBD1
CASRGQPNTEAFF
TGTGCCAGCAGGGGACAGCCGAACACTGAAGCTTTCTTT
>TRBV6-1|.|TRBJ2-3|.
CASSLRTDTQYF
TGTGCCAGCAGTCTCCGGACAGATACGCAGTATTTT
>TRBV7-6|.|TRBJ1-1|TRBD1
CASSRTTLDRVNTEAFF
TGTGCCAGCAGCCGAACCACTTTGGACAGGGTGAACACTGAAGCTTTCTTT
>TRBV7-6|few|TRBJ2-5|.
CASSPRGLRETQYF
TGTGCCAGCAGCCCAAGGGGCCTGAGAGAGACCCAGTACTTC
>TRBV27|.|TRBJ1-1|TRBD1
CASRTGENTEAFF
TGTGCCAGCAGAACAGGGGAGAACACTGAAGCTTTCTTT
>TRBV6-4|.|TRBJ2-5|TRBD2
CASSAHLAGGYQETQYF
TGTGCCAGCAGTGCTCATCTAGCGGGAGGGTACCAAGAGACCCAGTACTTC
>TRBV7-2|.|TRBJ2-7|TRBD2
CASSSRGGLYEQYF
TGTGCCAGCAGCTCTCGCGGGGGGCTCTACGAGCAGTACTTC
>TRBV9|.|TRBJ2-1|TRBD1
CASSPRRDRGQGEQFF
TGTGCCAGCAGCCCCCGCCGAGACAGGGGGCAGGGTGAGCAGTTCTTC
>TRBV11-3|.|TRBJ2-7|TRBD1
CASSSRTGKAEQYF
TGTGCCAGCAGCTCTAGGACAGGGAAGGCCGAGCAGTACTTC
>TRBV28|.|TRBJ2-7|.
CASTLGRRTTGEQYF
TGTGCCAGCACCTTGGGGCGGAGGACTACGGGCGAGCAGTACTTC
>TRBV4-2|few|TRBJ2-2|.
CASSQDLAGRTGELFF
TGTGCCAGCAGCCAAGATCTGGCAGGGAGGACCGGGGAGCTGTTTTTT
>TRBV18|once|TRBJ2-1|TRBD2
CASSRLAGSSYNEQFF
TGTGCCAGCTCACGACTAGCGGGAAGCTCCTACAATGAGCAGTTCTTC
>TRBV7-2|.|TRBJ2-7|TRBD1
CASSFGQGPSSYEQYF
TGTGCCAGCAGCTTTGGACAGGGGCCTTCCTCCTACGAGCAGTACTTC
>TRBV30|.|TRBJ1-2|TRBD1
CAWSYTGTDGYTF
TGTGCCTGGAGTTACACCGGGACAGATGGCTACACCTTC
>TRBV7-6|.|TRBJ2-1|.
CASSFPYRSYNEQFF
TGTGCCAGCAGCTTCCCCTATCGTTCCTACAATGAGCAGTTCTTC
>TRBV11-2|.|TRBJ2-7|TRBD1
CASSTGQTYEQYF
TGTGCCAGCAGCACGGGACAGACCTACGAGCAGTACTTC
>TRBV5-4|.|TRBJ1-2|.
CASSSGAGFESYGYTF
TGTGCCAGCAGCTCGGGCGCGGGCTTTGAATCCTATGGCTACACCTTC
>TRBV27|.|TRBJ1-5|.
CASSSQGQPQHF
TGTGCCAGCAGTTCTCAGGGACAGCCCCAGCATTTT
>TRBV28|.|TRBJ1-2|.
CASSFYSGANYGYTF
TGTGCCAGCAGTTTCTATTCAGGTGCTAACTATGGCTACACCTTC
>TRBV5-1|.|TRBJ1-2|.
CASSLLGEGRGYTF
TGCGCCAGCAGTCTCCTAGGTGAGGGAAGAGGCTACACCTTC